The 32 T cell receptor beta chains below all came from one sample that was sequenced in a study of blood T cell repertoires in COVID-19. Using immunoSEQ multiplex PCR, the repertoire was profiled, and TCRdb retains in-frame clones only, with some absent. The table lists under 300,000 clones, roughly 85% of them singletons. Sample: peripheral blood. The receptors originated from a man aged 55 to 70 who had recovered from COVID-19.

The CDR3 is CASSQGRGGYTF. CDR3 nucleotide sequence: TGTGCCAGCAGCCAAGGCCGGGGTGGCTACACCTTC. V is TRBV2 and J is TRBJ1-2; no definite D call. Germline loops: CDR1 SNHLY, CDR2 FYNNEI. The CDR3 runs 12 residues. The ends were cut back, 6 bases at V and 7 bases at J, with 12 bases in the middle.

V is TRBV19 and J is TRBJ2-7, with 8 bases fitting TRBD1. Germline loops: CDR1 LNHDA, CDR2 SQIVND (reference sequence). CDR3 length: 14 residues. Trimming took 5 bases from V and 4 from J; bases not matched to a gene: 7. The CDR3 loop is CASSAAGQGYEQYF. Here the CDR3 DNA reads TGTGCCAGTAGTGCCGCCGGACAGGGATACGAGCAGTACTTC.

The J gene is TRBJ2-1, the V gene TRBV13, with 7 positions matching TRBD1. Germline V gene data show CDR1 as PRHDT and CDR2 as FYEKMQ (reference sequence). This CDR3 is built from 16 residues. V dropped 5 bases and J dropped 7; count of bases not matched to a gene: 14. The CDR3: CASSPFLRQGSNEQFF. The CDR3 coding sequence is TGTGCCAGCAGCCCCTTCCTCAGACAGGGTTCGAATGAGCAGTTCTTC.

The chain joins TRBV6-5 to TRBJ1-6, with 7 bases aligning to TRBD1. Germline V gene data show CDR1 as MNHEY and CDR2 as SVGAGI. The CDR3 sequence is 14 residues long. V lost 6 bases, J lost 9 bases, and 8 bases stayed unmatched. CDR3 in DNA: TGTGCCAGCAGGACAGGGCTTGAGGGTTCACCCCTCCACTTT. Protein sequence: CASRTGLEGSPLHF.

This clone was seen only a few times. This chain joins TRBV28 and TRBJ1-3; 9 nucleotides align to TRBD1. The V gene's germline CDR1 is MDHEN and CDR2 SYDVKM. The CDR3 consists of 14 residues. V shed 6 bases, J shed 4 bases, and the junction held 4 bases outside the gene matches. The CDR3 region is CASRDRGRGNTIYF. The CDR3 region has the DNA TGTGCCAGCAGGGACAGGGGTAGGGGAAACACCATATATTTT.

This chain connects TRBV4-2 to TRBJ1-6, with D possibly being TRBD1 (6 bases). V was shortened by 7 bases and J by 7 bases, with 14 bases between the two germline ends. The CDR3 is 14 residues long. CDR1 LGHNA and CDR2 YNFKEQ come from the germline V gene. CDR3 amino acids: CASTPAGENSPLHF. CDR3 nucleotide sequence: TGTGCCAGCACCCCCGCAGGGGAGAATTCACCCCTCCACTTT.

This clone appeared a few times. V and J are TRBV9 and TRBJ2-1, with a tentative D call TRBD2 (6 bases). The germline CDR1 and CDR2 sequences are SGDLS and YYNGEE. The CDR3 has 15 residues. V was shortened by 2 bases and J by 0 bases, with 9 bases between the two germline ends. CDR3 protein: CASSVSGSSYNEQFF. In nucleotides, the CDR3 is TGTGCCAGCAGCGTTTCCGGGAGCTCCTACAATGAGCAGTTCTTC.

The rearrangement links TRBV10-2 to TRBJ2-6, with TRBD2 matching over 13 bases. Germline values: CDR1 WSHSY, CDR2 SAAADI. The ends lost 6 bases at V and 0 bases at J; junction bases unmatched: 2. This CDR3 is 17 amino acids long. Here the CDR3 DNA reads TGCGCCAGCAGAGGGACTAGCGGGATCTCTGGGGCCAACGTCCTGACTTTC. Amino acids: CASRGTSGISGANVLTF.

The chain links TRBV6-6 to TRBJ1-5; D gene ambiguous. V dropped 6 bases and J dropped 0 bases, with 9 bases sitting between them. Germline V CDR1 and CDR2: MNHNY, SVGAGI (reference sequence). This CDR3 has 14 residues. DNA for the CDR3: TGTGCCAGCAGAGCAGGTGGTAGCAATCAGCCCCAGCATTTT. Protein product: CASRAGGSNQPQHF.

The gene calls are TRBV27 and TRBJ1-5; 7 positions agree with TRBD1. The CDR3 is 19 amino acids. Germline-derived CDR1 and CDR2 are MNHEY and SMNVEV (reference sequence). V lost 3 bases, J lost 1 base, and 15 bases stayed unmatched. The CDR3 region is CASSFRYRGFDRSNQPQHF. CDR3 nucleotide sequence: TGTGCCAGCAGTTTTAGATACAGGGGATTTGACAGGAGCAATCAGCCCCAGCATTTT.

This chain links TRBV6-5 with TRBJ1-5; TRBD1 might be the D (6 bases). Germline V gives CDR1 MNHEY, CDR2 SVGAGI. The CDR3 is made up of 14 amino acids. Trimming shortened V by 7 bases and J by 6 bases, and 16 bases separated the two germline ends. CDR3 DNA sequence: TGTGCCAGCAAGGGAGGGGGTCGGGGTCAGCCCCAGCATTTT. As protein: CASKGGGRGQPQHF.

The rearrangement links TRBV5-1 to TRBJ2-1; TRBD2 matches 7 bases. Losses at the gene ends were 2 bases for V and 0 bases for J; bases not matched to a gene: 2. From germline, CDR1 is SGHRS and CDR2 YFSETQ. The CDR3 covers 15 residues. The DNA of the CDR3 is TGCGCCAGCAGCTTAAGCGGGAACTCCTACAATGAGCAGTTCTTC. Its protein is CASSLSGNSYNEQFF.

This chain joins TRBV29-1 and TRBJ2-1; D might be TRBD2 (5 bases). This CDR3 region has 13 residues. Germline V gene sequence: CDR1 SQVTM, CDR2 ANQGSEA. The V and J ends lost 5 bases and 4 bases respectively, with 12 bases between them. CDR3 loop: CSVTRVGYNEQFF. For the CDR3, the DNA is TGCAGCGTTACGAGGGTTGGGTACAATGAGCAGTTCTTC.

This clone showed up just once. This chain uses TRBV9 with TRBJ2-5, with a weak D call TRBD1 (5 bases). CDR3 length: 13 residues. Per the germline V gene, CDR1 is SGDLS and CDR2 is YYNGEE. The V end was cut by 0 bases, the J end by 3 bases, with 6 bases between. The CDR3: CASSVGQKETQYF. The CDR3 DNA is TGTGCCAGCAGCGTAGGACAGAAAGAGACCCAGTACTTC.

The chain uses TRBV27 and TRBJ2-1, with 8 bases identical to TRBD2. The CDR3 has 17 amino acids. V dropped 6 bases and J dropped 1; count of bases not matched to a gene: 11. Germline assignment: CDR1 MNHEY and CDR2 SMNVEV (reference sequence). The CDR3 DNA sequence: TGTGCCAGCAGCAACTCGCCCAGACTAGCGTCCTACAATGAGCAGTTCTTC. It codes for CASSNSPRLASYNEQFF.

The chain employs TRBV28 and TRBJ2-1; 9 nucleotides match TRBD1. The V gene end was trimmed by 5 bases and the J gene end by 4 bases; junction bases not matched to a gene: 6. Looked up from germline, CDR1 is MDHEN and CDR2 is SYDVKM. The CDR3 consists of 15 residues. The CDR3, as DNA: TGTGCCAGCAGTGAAGACAGGGGGAGTTACAATGAGCAGTTCTTC. Translation gives CASSEDRGSYNEQFF.

The gene calls are TRBV7-9 and TRBJ1-2, with 7 bases fitting TRBD1. J was trimmed by 5 bases and V by 8 bases; bases with no gene match: 11. Germline CDR1 is SEHNR and CDR2 is FQNEAQ (reference sequence). CDR3 length: 14 amino acids. The DNA for the CDR3 is TGTGCCAGCCCCCCTGACAGGGACCAATATGGCTACACCTTC. This translates into CASPPDRDQYGYTF.

J is TRBJ1-5 and V is TRBV27; 10 bases line up with TRBD1. This CDR3 is 20 amino acids long. J gave up 6 bases and V 6 bases, and 23 bases lay outside the gene matches. Germline assignment: CDR1 MNHEY and CDR2 SMNVEV (reference sequence). The DNA of the CDR3 is TGTGCCAGCAGCTCCCTAGGGCAATCGGGACAGGGGAGGTGGCGTCAGCCCCAGCATTTT. Translated: CASSSLGQSGQGRWRQPQHF.

This chain links TRBV19 with TRBJ1-6; D uncertain. The V end lost 7 bases, the J end lost 0 bases, and 10 bases lay between the germline ends. Germline V gene lookup returns CDR1 LNHDA and CDR2 SQIVND (reference sequence). The CDR3 loop spans 15 amino acids. In DNA, the CDR3 is TGTGCCAGTACGGCGGTCGACTCCTATAATTCACCCCTCCACTTT. This sequence encodes CASTAVDSYNSPLHF.

The chain uses TRBV4-2 and TRBJ2-7; 9 nucleotides agree with TRBD2. Germline loops: CDR1 LGHNA, CDR2 YNFKEQ. The ends lost 2 bases at V and 2 bases at J; junction bases unmatched: 10. The CDR3 length is 17 residues. The CDR3 protein is CASSQKDWAGGPYEQYF. In DNA form, the CDR3 reads TGTGCCAGCAGCCAAAAGGATTGGGCGGGGGGGCCCTACGAGCAGTACTTC.

DNA of the CDR3: TGTGCCAGCAGCTTAGAGCGTATCGCTAACTATGGCTACACCTTC. It codes for CASSLERIANYGYTF. The chain links TRBV7-8 to TRBJ1-2, with D hard to call. The CDR3 is 15 residues long. Between the trimmed V and J ends, which lost 1 base and 0 bases, there was a span of 9 bases. Germline assignment: CDR1 SGHVS and CDR2 FQNEAQ. The variable domain in full, completed from reference TRBV7-8 and TRBJ1-2, reads GAGVSQSPRYKVAKRGQDVALRCDPISGHVSLFWYQQALGQGPEFLTYFQNEAQLDKSGLPSDRFFAERPEGSVSTLKIQRTQQEDSAVYLCASSLERIANYGYTFGSGTRLTVV.

J is TRBJ2-7 and V is TRBV19; the match to TRBD1 covers 10 bases. Per germline, CDR1 LNHDA and CDR2 SQIVND (reference sequence). The CDR3 covers 17 residues. V shed 3 bases, J shed 1 base, and the junction held 9 bases outside the gene matches. CDR3 DNA: TGTGCCAGTAGTATGGGTATCTGGGACAGGGGTTCCTACGAGCAGTACTTC. This translates into CASSMGIWDRGSYEQYF.

The chain carries TRBV11-2 and TRBJ2-1; D may be TRBD2 (7 bases). The CDR3 is made up of 14 amino acids. The V gene's germline CDR1 is SGHAT and CDR2 FQNNGV. V lost 1 base and J lost 10, with 14 bases in between. The CDR3 region has the DNA TGTGCCAGCAGCTTAGCGGGGGGCGCAGGGGAGCAGTTCTTC. This gives the protein CASSLAGGAGEQFF. Together with reference TRBV11-2 and TRBJ2-1, the CDR3 gives the full variable domain: EAGVAQSPRYKIIEKRQSVAFWCNPISGHATLYWYQQILGQGPKLLIQFQNNGVVDDSQLPKDRFSAERLKGVDSTLKIQPAKLEDSAVYLCASSLAGGAGEQFFGPGTRLTVL.

The count of this clone is one. The V and J genes are TRBV6-1 and TRBJ2-5; TRBD2 might be the D (5 bases). The length of the CDR3 is 15 residues. Germline V gene data show CDR1 as MNHNS and CDR2 as SASEGT. V lost 0 bases and J 5 bases, leaving 13 bases between the germline ends. The CDR3 loop is CASSEARQRWETQYF. The CDR3 nucleotides read TGTGCCAGCAGTGAAGCCCGGCAGCGGTGGGAGACCCAGTACTTC.

The chain joins TRBV20-1 to TRBJ2-7, with a tentative D call TRBD2 (6 bases). The CDR3 has 12 residues. The germline V and J ends were trimmed by 3 bases and 4 bases, with 10 bases remaining between them. Germline CDR1 reads DFQATT; CDR2 reads SNEGSKA (reference sequence). CDR3 sequence reads: CSASPGVYEQYF. The CDR3 region has the DNA TGCAGTGCTAGTCCGGGAGTATACGAGCAGTACTTC.

V usage is TRBV5-1 and J usage is TRBJ2-5, with unresolved D. This CDR3 is built from 15 residues. Germline lookup yields CDR1 SGHRS and CDR2 YFSETQ. The V end lost 4 bases, the J end lost 5 bases, and 18 bases lay between the germline ends. The CDR3: CASSPSRVAYETQYF. DNA for the CDR3: TGCGCCAGCAGCCCCTCCCGGGTGGCCTATGAGACCCAGTACTTC.

This chain uses TRBV7-9 with TRBJ2-5; a weak D match, TRBD2 (6 bases). The CDR3 totals 15 residues. Germline V lookup: CDR1 SEHNR, CDR2 FQNEAQ (reference sequence). Trimming took 2 bases from V and 3 from J, leaving 13 bases between them. CDR3: CASSLYRTTEETQYF. The CDR3 coding sequence is TGTGCCAGCAGCTTATACCGGACTACTGAAGAGACCCAGTACTTC.

The rearrangement links TRBV9 to TRBJ1-6; TRBD1 matches 9 bases. This CDR3 has 15 amino acids. The J segment lost 7 bases and the V segment lost 4 bases, leaving 6 bases of the junction unmatched. The V gene's germline CDR1 is SGDLS and CDR2 YYNGEE. The DNA for the CDR3 is TGTGCCAGCAGCCCCGGGACAGGGAGAAATTCACCCCTCCACTTT. Protein product: CASSPGTGRNSPLHF.

V gene TRBV7-3 combines with J gene TRBJ2-1; possibly TRBD2 for D (5 bases). Trimming removed 5 bases from V and 2 bases from J, with 10 bases in between. The CDR3 consists of 14 residues. Per germline, CDR1 SGHTA and CDR2 FQGTGA. The CDR3 DNA sequence: TGTGCCAGCAGCGAAAGGACTGCCTACAATGAGCAGTTCTTC. Residues: CASSERTAYNEQFF.

The chain couples TRBV2 to TRBJ2-1; D is possibly TRBD2 (5 bases). The V end lost 4 bases, the J end lost 0 bases, and 13 bases lay between the germline ends. The germline V gene encodes CDR1 SNHLY and CDR2 FYNNEI. CDR3 size: 16 residues. CDR3 coding DNA: TGTGCCAGCAGTGCAAGCGGAGCGAGCTCCTACAATGAGCAGTTCTTC. This encodes CASSASGASSYNEQFF.

The V and J genes are TRBV7-6 and TRBJ2-2; TRBD2 matches at 10 bases. The CDR3 length is 19 residues. Germline V gives CDR1 SGHVS, CDR2 FNYEAQ. V trimming: 1 base; J trimming: 2 bases; junction bases outside the gene matches: 10. CDR3 sequence reads: CASSLGHSLAGANTGELFF. The CDR3, as DNA: TGTGCCAGCAGCTTAGGCCACTCCCTAGCGGGGGCCAACACCGGGGAGCTGTTTTTT.

This clone occurred a few times. The chain joins TRBV6-2 or TRBV6-3 to TRBJ1-6; TRBD1 matches at 7 bases. The germline gives CDR1 MNHEY, CDR2 SVGEGT. The junction had 4 bases not matched to a gene; V was cut back by 5 bases and J by 6 bases. CDR3 length equals 14 residues. The DNA of the CDR3 is TGTGCCAGCAGTCGGGGACAGTCTAATTCACCCCTCCACTTT. Amino acid sequence: CASSRGQSNSPLHF.